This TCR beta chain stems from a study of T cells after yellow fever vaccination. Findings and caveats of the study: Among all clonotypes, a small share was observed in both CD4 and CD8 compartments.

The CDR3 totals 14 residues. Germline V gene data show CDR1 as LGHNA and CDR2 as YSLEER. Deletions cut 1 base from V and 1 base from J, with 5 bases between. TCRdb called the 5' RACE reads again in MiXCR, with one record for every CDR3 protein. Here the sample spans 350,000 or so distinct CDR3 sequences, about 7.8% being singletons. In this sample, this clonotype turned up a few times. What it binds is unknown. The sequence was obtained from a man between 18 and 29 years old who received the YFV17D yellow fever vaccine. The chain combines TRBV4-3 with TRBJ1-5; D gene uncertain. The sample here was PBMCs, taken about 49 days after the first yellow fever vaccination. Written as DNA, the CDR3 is TGCGCCAGCAGCCAAGGGCAGAGCAATCAGCCCCAGCATTTT. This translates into CASSQGQSNQPQHF.